This T cell receptor beta chain was recovered during a study of T cell responses to AZD1222 COVID-19 vaccine. The repertoire was sequenced with immunoSEQ multiplex PCR; TCRdb's copy has only in-frame clones and lacks some. The table records around 150,000 clones, approximately 92% of them present only once. This CDR3 has 16 amino acids. Germline V gene lookup returns CDR1 MGHRA and CDR2 YSYEKL. The V end lost 0 bases, the J end lost 4 bases, and 10 bases lay between the germline ends. The clonotype comes from an adult who received the AZD1222 COVID-19 vaccine. The chain uses TRBV4-1 and TRBJ1-6; D gene uncertain. The material was peripheral blood, obtained 28 days after the second AZD1222 dose. CDR3 in amino acids: CASSQDWAQYNSPLHF. The CDR3 coding sequence is TGCGCCAGCAGCCAAGATTGGGCACAATATAATTCACCCCTCCACTTT.